A selection of T cell receptor beta chains follows, all from one sample in a study of response to subunit inactivated influenza vaccine. MiXCR, applied by TCRdb to the RT-PCR reads, yields one record per CDR3 protein. The data hold roughly 700,000 distinct CDR3 sequences, with about 14% observed a single time. The starting material was PBMCs from blood, obtained approximately 15 days before vaccination. The origin of the receptors is a middle-aged man who received an inactivated influenza vaccine. Both conserved end residues are part of each CDR3. Each record gives: D gene, V gene, J gene, clone size, CDR3 DNA, CDR3 protein. D genes are given only for firm matches. Clone size is given for some rows only: seen once, a few or many times, or a class if the clone is expanded.

-	TRBV11-2	TRBJ1-6	many	TGTGCCAGCAGCCTAGGGACCTCCTCACCCCTCCACTTT	CASSLGTSSPLHF
-	TRBV5-1	TRBJ1-2	few	TGCGCCAGCAGCGGAGGGTACGGTGGCTACACCTTC	CASSGGYGGYTF
-	TRBV7-2	TRBJ1-3	few	TGTGCCAGCAGCCTGGGATCAGACTCTGGAAACACCATATATTTT	CASSLGSDSGNTIYF
TRBD1	TRBV6-1	TRBJ1-1	few	TGTGCCAGCAGAGACATGAGGGACAGGGGCATGAACACTGAAGCTTTCTTT	CASRDMRDRGMNTEAFF
TRBD1	TRBV9	TRBJ2-1	few	TGTGCCAGCAGCGCAATTGGGGACAGGGTCTACAATGAGCAGTTCTTC	CASSAIGDRVYNEQFF
TRBD2	TRBV10-2	TRBJ2-2	few	TGCGCCAGCAGTGACCTGGGGCTAGCGGGGACCGGGGAGCTGTTTTTT	CASSDLGLAGTGELFF
TRBD2	TRBV10-3	TRBJ2-3	-	TGTGCCATCAGTGAGCCCGGGACTAGCGGGGGGCTGGAGTATTTT	CAISEPGTSGGLEYF
-	TRBV27	TRBJ2-3	-	TGTGCCAGCAGTAAAGACTCTGGGGCCCAGCTGTATTTT	CASSKDSGAQLYF
TRBD1	TRBV4-2	TRBJ2-7	few	TGTGCCAGCAGCCACCGGACAGGGGAGTCCACCTACGAGCAGTACTTC	CASSHRTGESTYEQYF
-	TRBV5-1	TRBJ2-2	-	TGCGCCAGCAGCACCGGGGTGCGCGGGGACACCGGGGAGCTGTTTTTT	CASSTGVRGDTGELFF
-	TRBV9	TRBJ2-4	few	TGTGCCAGCAGCGTAGGTGGGGGCCAGGGAAACATTCAGTACTTC	CASSVGGGQGNIQYF
-	TRBV5-1	TRBJ2-7	few	TGCGCCAGCAGCTTACCCGGGACAAACCACGAGCAGTACTTC	CASSLPGTNHEQYF
-	TRBV5-6	TRBJ2-5	few	TGTGCCAGCAGCTCCCCCCTCGGGGCAAGGGCAGAGACCCAGTACTTC	CASSSPLGARAETQYF